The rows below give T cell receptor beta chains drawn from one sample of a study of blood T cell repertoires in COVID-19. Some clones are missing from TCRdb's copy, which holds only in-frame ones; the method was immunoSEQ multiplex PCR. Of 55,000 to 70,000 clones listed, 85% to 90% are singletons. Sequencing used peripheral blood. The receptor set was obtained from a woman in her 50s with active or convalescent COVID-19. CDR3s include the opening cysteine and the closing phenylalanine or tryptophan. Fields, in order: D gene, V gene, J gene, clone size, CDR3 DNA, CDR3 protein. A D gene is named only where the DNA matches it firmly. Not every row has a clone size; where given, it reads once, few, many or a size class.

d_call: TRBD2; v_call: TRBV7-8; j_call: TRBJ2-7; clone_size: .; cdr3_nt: TGTGCCAGCAGCTTACCTATTAGCGGGAGGGAAAGAACCTACGAGCAGTACTTC; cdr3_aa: CASSLPISGRERTYEQYF
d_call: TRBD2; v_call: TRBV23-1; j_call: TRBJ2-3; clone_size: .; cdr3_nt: TGCGCCAGCAGTCAATCGATGCGGCTAGCGGGAGAGGAGAGGGATACGCAGTATTTT; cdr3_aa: CASSQSMRLAGEERDTQYF
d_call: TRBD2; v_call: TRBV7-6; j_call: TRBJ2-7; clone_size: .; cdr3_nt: TGTGCCAGCAGCTTAGCTAGCGGGAGCTACGAGCAGTACTTC; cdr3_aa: CASSLASGSYEQYF
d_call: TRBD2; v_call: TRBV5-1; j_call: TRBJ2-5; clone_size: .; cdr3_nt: TGCGCCAGCAGCTTGGCTCTAGCGGGAGCCCAAGAGACCCAGTACTTC; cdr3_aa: CASSLALAGAQETQYF
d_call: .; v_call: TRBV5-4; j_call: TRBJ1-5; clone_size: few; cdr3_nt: TGTGCCAGCAGCTTGGTGATCTACCTTTGCAATCAGCCCCAGCATTTT; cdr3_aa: CASSLVIYLCNQPQHF
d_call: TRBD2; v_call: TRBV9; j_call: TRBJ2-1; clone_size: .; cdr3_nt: TGTGCCAGCGACCTCCGGCGGACTAGCGGTAACTTAGAATACAATGAGCAGTTCTTC; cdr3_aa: CASDLRRTSGNLEYNEQFF
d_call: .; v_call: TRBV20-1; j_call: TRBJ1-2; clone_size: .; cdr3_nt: TGCAGTGTAGAAGTTCCCTATGGCTACACCTTC; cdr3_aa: CSVEVPYGYTF
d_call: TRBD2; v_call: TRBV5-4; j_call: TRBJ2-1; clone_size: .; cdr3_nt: TGTGCCAGCAGCTTGGAGGGACTAGCGGGAGCTAGGGTCTTC; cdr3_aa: CASSLEGLAGARVF
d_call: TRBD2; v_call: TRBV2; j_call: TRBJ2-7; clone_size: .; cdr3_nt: TGTGCCAGCAGTCCTAGCGGTCTCTACGAGCAGTACTTC; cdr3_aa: CASSPSGLYEQYF
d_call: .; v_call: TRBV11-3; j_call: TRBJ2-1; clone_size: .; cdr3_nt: TGTGCCAGCAGTCATCCCGGGGTCTACAATGAGCAGTTCTTC; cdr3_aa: CASSHPGVYNEQFF
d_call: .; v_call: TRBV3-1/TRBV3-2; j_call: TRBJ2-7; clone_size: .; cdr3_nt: TGTGCCAGCAGCCAAGTCCCAGGGGCGGGTTACGAGCAGTACTTC; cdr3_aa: CASSQVPGAGYEQYF
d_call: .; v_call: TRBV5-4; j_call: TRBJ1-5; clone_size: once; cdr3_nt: TGTGCCAGCAGCTTGGCGGGGATCAATCAGCCCCAGCATTTT; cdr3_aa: CASSLAGINQPQHF
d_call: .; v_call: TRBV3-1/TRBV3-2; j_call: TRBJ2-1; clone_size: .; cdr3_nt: TGTGCCAGCAGTCGAATCCGACAGGGAGGCTACAATGAGCAGTTCTTC; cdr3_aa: CASSRIRQGGYNEQFF
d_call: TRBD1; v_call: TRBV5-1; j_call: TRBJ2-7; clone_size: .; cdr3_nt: TGCGCCAGCAGCTTGGGACAGGGGAGGAACGAGCAGTACTTC; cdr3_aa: CASSLGQGRNEQYF
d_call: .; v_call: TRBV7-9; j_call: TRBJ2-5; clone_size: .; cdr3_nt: TGTGCCAGCAGCCGGGACTTTGGGTACCAAGAGACCCAGTACTTC; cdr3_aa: CASSRDFGYQETQYF
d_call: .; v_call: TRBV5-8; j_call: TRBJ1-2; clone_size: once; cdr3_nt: TGTGCCAGCAGCTCCGACCGGGGTCGTGGGAATGGCTACACCTTC; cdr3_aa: CASSSDRGRGNGYTF
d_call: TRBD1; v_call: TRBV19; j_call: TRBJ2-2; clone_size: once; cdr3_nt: TGTGCCAGTAGTACCGGGACAGGGGCCTGGGTGAACACCGGGGAGCTGTTTTTT; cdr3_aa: CASSTGTGAWVNTGELFF
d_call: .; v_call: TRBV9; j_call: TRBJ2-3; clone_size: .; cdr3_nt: TGTGCCAGCAGCGTATCGGGCGGGGGCACAGATACGCAGTATTTT; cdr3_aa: CASSVSGGGTDTQYF
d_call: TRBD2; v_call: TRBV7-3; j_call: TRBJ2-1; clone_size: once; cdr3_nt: TGTGCCAGCAGCTTCGGGACTAGCGGATACAATGAGCAGTTCTTC; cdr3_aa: CASSFGTSGYNEQFF
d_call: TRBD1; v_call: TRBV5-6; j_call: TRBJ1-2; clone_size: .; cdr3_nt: TGTGCCAGCAGCTTGGGGTCAGGGGGCTACTATGGCTACACCTTC; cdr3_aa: CASSLGSGGYYGYTF
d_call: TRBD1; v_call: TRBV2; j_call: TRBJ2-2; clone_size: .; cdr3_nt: TGTGCCAGCAGTGAGACACTCGGCAGGGGGCGACGGCGGGATGCCACCGGGGAGCTGTTTTTT; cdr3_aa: CASSETLGRGRRRDATGELFF
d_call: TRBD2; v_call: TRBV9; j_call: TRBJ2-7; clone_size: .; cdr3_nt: TGTGCCAGCAGCACTCAAGCGGGAGGGCCAGGGGAGCAGTACTTC; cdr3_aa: CASSTQAGGPGEQYF
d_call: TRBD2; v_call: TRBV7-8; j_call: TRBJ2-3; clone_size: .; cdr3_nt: TGTGCCAGCAGACGTGAGGGACTAGCGGGATACACAGATACGCAGTATTTT; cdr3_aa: CASRREGLAGYTDTQYF
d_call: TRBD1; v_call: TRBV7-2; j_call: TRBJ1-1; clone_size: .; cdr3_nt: TGTGCCAGCAGCCTTCGGACAGGGGGCGCTGGGAACACTGAAGCTTTCTTT; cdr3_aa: CASSLRTGGAGNTEAFF
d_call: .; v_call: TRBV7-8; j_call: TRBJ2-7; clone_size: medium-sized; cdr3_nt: TGTGCCAGCAGCGGCTTATCGGGAGCATCCTACGAGCAGTACTTC; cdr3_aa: CASSGLSGASYEQYF
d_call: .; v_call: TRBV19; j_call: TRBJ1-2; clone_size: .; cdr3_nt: TGTGCCAGTAGTCGGGAGGACTATGGCTACACCTTC; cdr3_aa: CASSREDYGYTF
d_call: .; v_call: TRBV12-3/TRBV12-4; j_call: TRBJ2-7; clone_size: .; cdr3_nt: TGTGCCAGCAGTTTTGACAGTAGCTACGAGCAGTACTTC; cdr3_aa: CASSFDSSYEQYF
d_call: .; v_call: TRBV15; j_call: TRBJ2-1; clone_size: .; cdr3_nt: TGTGCCACCAGCAAGCCTAGCTCCTACAATGAGCAGTTCTTC; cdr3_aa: CATSKPSSYNEQFF
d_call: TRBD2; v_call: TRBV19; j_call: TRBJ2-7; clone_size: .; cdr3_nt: TGTGCCAGTATGGGACTAGCGGGAGGGCACTCCTACGAGCAGTACTTC; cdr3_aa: CASMGLAGGHSYEQYF
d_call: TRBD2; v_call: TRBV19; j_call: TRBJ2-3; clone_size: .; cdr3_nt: TGTGCCAGTTGGGAGGGCCGCGCAGATACGCAGTATTTT; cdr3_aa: CASWEGRADTQYF
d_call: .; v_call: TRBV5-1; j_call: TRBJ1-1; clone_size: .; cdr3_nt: TGCGCCAGCAGCTTGGGACAGTGGGGTGAAGCTTTCTTT; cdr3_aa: CASSLGQWGEAFF
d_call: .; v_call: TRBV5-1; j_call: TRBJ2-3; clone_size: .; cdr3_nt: TGCGCCAGCAGCCCAGGGTTTAGCACAGATACGCAGTATTTT; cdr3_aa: CASSPGFSTDTQYF
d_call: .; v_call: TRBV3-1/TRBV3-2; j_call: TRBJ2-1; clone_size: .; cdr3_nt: TGTGCCAGCAGCCAAGATATAGGCCACACAGTCGGGCAGTTCTTC; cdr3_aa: CASSQDIGHTVGQFF
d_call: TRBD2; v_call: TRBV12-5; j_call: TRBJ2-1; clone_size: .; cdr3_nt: TGTGCTAGTGGTCCCCGGGGGGACAATGAGCAGTTCTTC; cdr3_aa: CASGPRGDNEQFF
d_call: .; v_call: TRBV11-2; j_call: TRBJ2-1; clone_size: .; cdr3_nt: TGTGCCAGCAGCGGACTGAGACTCGTCTACAATGAGCAGTTCTTC; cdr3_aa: CASSGLRLVYNEQFF
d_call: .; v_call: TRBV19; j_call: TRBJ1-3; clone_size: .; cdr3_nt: TGTGCCAGTAGTACCGGGACTGGAAACACCATATATTTT; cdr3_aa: CASSTGTGNTIYF
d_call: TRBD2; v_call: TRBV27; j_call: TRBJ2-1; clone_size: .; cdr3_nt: TGTGCCAGCAGTTTGGTAGCGGGAGGGTCTAAAAATGAGCAGTTCTTC; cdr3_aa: CASSLVAGGSKNEQFF
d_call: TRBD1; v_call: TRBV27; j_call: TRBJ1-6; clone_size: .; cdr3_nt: TGTGCCAGCAGTTCCCTTACAGGGGTCAATTCACCCCTCCACTTT; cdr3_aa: CASSSLTGVNSPLHF
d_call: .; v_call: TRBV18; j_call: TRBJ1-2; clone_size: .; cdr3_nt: TGTGCCAGCTCACCATTCGAGGGAGCTAACTATGGCTACACCTTC; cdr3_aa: CASSPFEGANYGYTF
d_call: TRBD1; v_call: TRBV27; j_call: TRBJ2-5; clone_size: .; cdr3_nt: TGTGCCAGCAGCTCCTCCGGGACAGTCCAAGTTACCCAGTACTTC; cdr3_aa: CASSSSGTVQVTQYF
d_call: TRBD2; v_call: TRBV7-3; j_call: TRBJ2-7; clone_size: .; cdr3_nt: TGTGCCAGCAGCTTATCGGGCGGGAGGGCCGACGAGCAGTACTTC; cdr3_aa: CASSLSGGRADEQYF
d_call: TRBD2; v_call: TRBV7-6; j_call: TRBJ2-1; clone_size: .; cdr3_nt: TGTGCCAGCAGCTCGCCCTGGACTAGCGGGAGGGCCCTCTACAATGAGCAGTTCTTC; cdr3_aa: CASSSPWTSGRALYNEQFF
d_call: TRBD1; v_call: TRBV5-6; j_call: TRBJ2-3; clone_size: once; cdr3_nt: TGTGCCAGCAGCTTGGCCGGCAGGGGGCTTTTGGCAGATACGCAGTATTTT; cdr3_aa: CASSLAGRGLLADTQYF
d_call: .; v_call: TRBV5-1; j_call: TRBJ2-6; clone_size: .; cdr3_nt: TGCGCCAGCAGCTTGGCAGTATCCGGGGCCAACGTCCTGACTTTC; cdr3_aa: CASSLAVSGANVLTF
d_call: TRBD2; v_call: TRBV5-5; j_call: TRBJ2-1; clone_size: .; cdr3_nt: TGTGCCAGCAGACTTGGACTAGCGGGTGTCCTAAGCAATGAGCAGTTCTTC; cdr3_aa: CASRLGLAGVLSNEQFF
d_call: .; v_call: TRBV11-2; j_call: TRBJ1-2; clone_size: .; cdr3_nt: TGTGCCAGCAGCTTAGCAGACCTTGGGGCAACTAACTATGGCTACACCTTC; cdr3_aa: CASSLADLGATNYGYTF
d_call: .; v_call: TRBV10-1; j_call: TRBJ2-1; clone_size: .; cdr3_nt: TGCGCCAGCAGTGACCGGGGTAGCGGAAAAAAGGGCTACAATGAGCAGTTCTTC; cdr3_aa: CASSDRGSGKKGYNEQFF
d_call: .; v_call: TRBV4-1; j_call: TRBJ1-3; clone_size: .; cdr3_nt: TGCGCCAGCAGCCAAGATCACAGTCGCTCTGGAAACACCATATATTTT; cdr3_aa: CASSQDHSRSGNTIYF
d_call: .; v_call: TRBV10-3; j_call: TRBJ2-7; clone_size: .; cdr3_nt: TGTGCCATCAGGACTACAGGGTTACCCTACGAGCAGTACTTC; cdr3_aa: CAIRTTGLPYEQYF
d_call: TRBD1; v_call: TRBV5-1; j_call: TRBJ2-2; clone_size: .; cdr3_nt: TGCGCCAGCAGCTTGTTTACCGGGACAGGGATCACCGGGGAGCTGTTTTTT; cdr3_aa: CASSLFTGTGITGELFF
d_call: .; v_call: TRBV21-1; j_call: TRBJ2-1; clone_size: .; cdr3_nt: TGTGCCAGCAGCAGCCGGACAGGGACATGGCTCCTTAAAGTCAATGAGCAGTTCTTC; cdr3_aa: CASSSRTGTWLLKVNEQFF
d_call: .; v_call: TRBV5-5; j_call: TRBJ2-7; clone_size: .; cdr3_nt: TGTGCCAGCAGGCAGGTGGACTTCCCATACGAGCAGTACTTC; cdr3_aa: CASRQVDFPYEQYF